These T cell receptor beta chains were read from a single sample in a study of T cells after yellow fever vaccination. TCRdb itself ran the 5' RACE reads through MiXCR, one entry per CDR3 protein. The data contain about 49,000 distinct CDR3 sequences, 7% to 9% of them singletons. Sample: CD8+ T cells sorted from PBMCs, taken roughly 15 days after the first yellow fever vaccination. Receptor source: a man aged 18 to 30 who received the YFV17D yellow fever vaccine. Each CDR3 is given with its conserved first and last residue. Each record gives: V gene, D gene, J gene, clone size, CDR3 protein, CDR3 DNA. The D gene is left open where the match is weak. Where a row states a size, it is once, few, many or the class of an expanded clone; other rows omit it.

TRBV7-9	.	TRBJ2-2	many	CASSSTELETGVQWGELFF	TGTGCCAGCAGCTCCACGGAGTTGGAGACAGGCGTGCAGTGGGGGGAGCTGTTTTTT
TRBV27	.	TRBJ2-5	many	CASSLRQPPYQETQYF	TGTGCCAGCAGTTTACGGCAGCCTCCGTACCAAGAGACCCAGTACTTC
TRBV7-9	.	TRBJ1-1	few	CASSFLTRRSNTEAFF	TGTGCCAGCAGCTTCCTAACCCGGCGGAGTAACACTGAAGCTTTCTTT
TRBV4-3	.	TRBJ1-2	many	CASSQDISAALYGYTF	TGCGCCAGCAGCCAAGATATATCGGCCGCTCTCTATGGCTACACCTTC
TRBV11-2	.	TRBJ1-2	many	CASSSPGIEDYGYTF	TGTGCCAGCAGCTCACCCGGCATAGAGGACTATGGCTACACCTTC
TRBV4-2	.	TRBJ1-1	many	CASSQIPGGGRPEAFF	TGTGCCAGCAGCCAGATCCCGGGTGGAGGCCGTCCTGAAGCTTTCTTT
TRBV29-1	.	TRBJ2-5	many	CSVEDSTAQETQYF	TGCAGCGTTGAAGATTCAACAGCCCAAGAGACCCAGTACTTC
TRBV4-2	.	TRBJ2-1	.	CASSQRGGSYNEQFF	TGTGCCAGCAGCCAACGAGGGGGCTCCTACAATGAGCAGTTCTTC
TRBV29-1	.	TRBJ2-2	many	CSVEGVGGNTGELFF	TGCAGCGTTGAAGGCGTGGGGGGGAACACCGGGGAGCTGTTTTTT
TRBV6-2/TRBV6-3	.	TRBJ2-1	many	CASSYSFPTSEQFF	TGTGCCAGCAGTTACTCGTTTCCTACCTCTGAGCAGTTCTTC
TRBV11-2	.	TRBJ1-2	many	CASSLGQGNGYTF	TGTGCCAGCAGCTTGGGGCAGGGTAATGGCTACACCTTC
TRBV11-2	TRBD2	TRBJ2-1	many	CASSSSTSGGAVEQFF	TGTGCCAGCAGCTCCTCGACTAGCGGGGGGGCCGTTGAGCAGTTCTTC
TRBV12-3/TRBV12-4	.	TRBJ2-6	few	CATLSGTYSSGANVLTF	TGTGCCACTCTTTCCGGGACTTACAGCTCTGGGGCCAACGTCCTGACTTTC
TRBV7-2	TRBD1	TRBJ1-6	many	CASSSGQGRSPLHF	TGTGCCAGCAGCTCGGGACAGGGACGTTCACCCCTCCACTTT
TRBV7-3	.	TRBJ1-2	many	CASSLTGPGEGYTF	TGTGCCAGCAGCTTAACGGGGCCAGGGGAAGGCTACACCTTC
TRBV20-1	TRBD2	TRBJ2-1	many	CSASSGTEQFF	TGCAGTGCTTCGAGCGGGACTGAGCAGTTCTTC
TRBV5-6	.	TRBJ2-7	many	CASSLTSRREQYF	TGTGCCAGCAGCTTGACTAGCCGGCGCGAGCAGTACTTC
TRBV29-1	.	TRBJ2-3	many	CSVEDSEFTDTQYF	TGCAGCGTTGAAGATTCCGAGTTCACAGATACGCAGTATTTT
TRBV7-6	.	TRBJ2-1	many	CASSLGGEPPYNEQFF	TGTGCCAGCAGCTTAGGCGGGGAACCCCCCTACAATGAGCAGTTCTTC
TRBV7-2	.	TRBJ1-2	many	CASSLSDLSRVYGYTF	TGTGCCAGCAGCTTATCCGACCTATCCCGGGTCTATGGCTACACCTTC
TRBV10-1	.	TRBJ2-3	many	CASSGVNSVTDTQYF	TGCGCCAGCAGTGGGGTGAACTCGGTCACAGATACGCAGTATTTT
TRBV7-9	TRBD1	TRBJ2-1	few	CASSSTGVSSYNEQFF	TGTGCCAGCAGCTCGACAGGGGTTAGCTCCTACAATGAGCAGTTCTTC
TRBV5-4	TRBD2	TRBJ2-5	.	CASSAGGRFGTQYF	TGTGCCAGCAGCGCGGGGGGGCGCTTTGGGACCCAGTACTTC
TRBV6-5	.	TRBJ2-6	many	CASSLTSTGANVLTF	TGTGCCAGCAGCCTAACTAGTACTGGGGCCAACGTCCTGACTTTC
TRBV5-1	.	TRBJ2-7	many	CASSFGVNYEQYF	TGCGCCAGCAGCTTTGGGGTAAATTACGAGCAGTACTTC
TRBV6-2/TRBV6-3	TRBD2	TRBJ2-3	many	CASRGLAQRTDTQYF	TGTGCCAGCAGGGGACTAGCCCAGCGAACAGATACGCAGTATTTT
TRBV7-9	.	TRBJ2-2	many	CASSHPSDTGELFF	TGTGCCAGCAGCCACCCTAGTGACACCGGGGAGCTGTTTTTT
TRBV28	.	TRBJ2-3	many	CASSTGSGLDTQYF	TGTGCCAGCAGTACTGGCAGTGGTTTAGATACGCAGTATTTT
TRBV6-2/TRBV6-3	.	TRBJ1-1	many	CASSYPETEAFF	TGTGCCAGCAGTTACCCGGAGACTGAAGCTTTCTTT